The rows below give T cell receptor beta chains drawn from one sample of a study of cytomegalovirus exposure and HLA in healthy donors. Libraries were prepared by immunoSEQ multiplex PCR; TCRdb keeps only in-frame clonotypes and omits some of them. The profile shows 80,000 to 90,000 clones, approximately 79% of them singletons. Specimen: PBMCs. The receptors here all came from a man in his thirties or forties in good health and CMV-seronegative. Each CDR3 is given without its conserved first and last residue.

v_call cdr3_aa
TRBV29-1 SVVGKLESTDTQY
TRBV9 ASSLQRNTEAF
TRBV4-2 ASSQEVALSYNEQF
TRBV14 ASSQNGGASHEQY
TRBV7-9 ASSLVGVNYEQY
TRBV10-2 ASSGRGDQPQH
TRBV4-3 ASSQDSGMNTEAF
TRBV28 ATVVGSNEKLF
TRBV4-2 ASSHPSGGNYNEQF
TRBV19 ASSTSTSDYEQY
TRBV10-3 AISDSYEQY
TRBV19 ASSIQLAGGADTQY
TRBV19 ASRTGWAGELF
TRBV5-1 ASSLDGQGTVEAF
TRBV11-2 ASSPDRGFGEQY
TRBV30 AWTTVRTGELF
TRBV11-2 ASSPFRSEQF
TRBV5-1 ASKPTQDRGREQY
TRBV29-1 SVKGQGVDEQY
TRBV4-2 ASSQEVLAANTGELF
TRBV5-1 ASSLELTDTQY
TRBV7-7 ASSFREGPYNEQF
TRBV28 ASSPRQGLMNTEAF
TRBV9 ASSADWGLNTEAF
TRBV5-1 ASSYNRDATNEKLF
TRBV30 AWRANSPLH
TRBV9 ASSVGTTGANVLT
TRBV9 ASSSSQPGFTSID
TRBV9 ASSVEDRATEAF
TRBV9 ASSGTGQLLGNGYT
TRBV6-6 ASSPGSTEAF
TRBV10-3 AISDQDTYEQY
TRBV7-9 ASSLATGSGNEKLF
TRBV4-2 ASSQEQATANYGYT
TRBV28 ASSSETPIYGYT
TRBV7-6 ASSLGRRTGSYEQY
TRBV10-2 ASSPSGGTDTQY
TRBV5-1 ASSFGQGRETQY
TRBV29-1 SVEDGASGNTGELF
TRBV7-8 ASSPIAGGITGELF
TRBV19 ASSIGLAGGRDQETQY